Below are 15 T cell receptor beta chains sequenced from a single sample in a study of shared clonotypes between healthy human individuals. Sequencing was performed with immunoSEQ multiplex PCR; in TCRdb, only in-frame clones are kept and a portion is missing. The data hold some 1 million clones, with 60% to 80% observed a single time. Sequencing input: memory CD4+ T cells sorted from blood. The subset here: CD45RA-negative fraction. These receptors all stem from a man aged 18 to 29 in good health.

The CDR3 DNA sequence: TGTGCCACCAGCAGAGATCCCGGGCGAGCAGATACGCAGTATTTT. This translates into CATSRDPGRADTQYF. The V call is TRBV15, the J call TRBJ2-3; no clear D. Germline assignment: CDR1 LNHNV and CDR2 YYDKDF (reference sequence). The CDR3 totals 15 residues. With 0 bases removed from V and 4 bases from J, the gap between germline ends came to 11 bases.

The chain has TRBV5-1 and TRBJ2-3, with TRBD1 matching 9 bases. Germline CDR1 and CDR2: SGHRS and YFSETQ. The CDR3 has 15 amino acids. Losses at the gene ends were 4 bases for V and 4 bases for J; bases not matched to a gene: 7. CDR3 bases: TGCGCCAGCAGCCCCACCGGGACAGGGTCAGATACGCAGTATTTT. Translation gives CASSPTGTGSDTQYF.

The chain couples TRBV5-1 to TRBJ2-1, with D hard to call. CDR1 SGHRS and CDR2 YFSETQ come from the germline V gene. This CDR3 region has 14 residues. The V end lost 0 bases, the J end lost 3 bases, and 7 bases lay between the germline ends. The CDR3 spells CASSLAQVYNEQFF. CDR3 DNA sequence: TGCGCCAGCAGCTTGGCTCAGGTCTACAATGAGCAGTTCTTC.

CDR3 in DNA: TGTGCCAGCTGGGGGACAGATTATGGCTACACCTTC. This gives the protein CASWGTDYGYTF. This chain uses TRBV28 with TRBJ1-2; TRBD1 matches 7 bases. The junction had 5 bases not matched to a gene; V was cut back by 8 bases and J by 5 bases. Looked up from germline, CDR1 is MDHEN and CDR2 is SYDVKM. The CDR3 is made up of 12 amino acids.

The genes are TRBV5-6 and TRBJ2-5; TRBD2 aligns across 8 bases. The germline V gene has CDR1 SGHDT and CDR2 YYEEEE. There are 16 residues in the CDR3. V trimming: 0 bases; J trimming: 0 bases; junction bases outside the gene matches: 4. The CDR3: CASSLVSSGYQETQYF. CDR3 nucleotides: TGTGCCAGCAGCTTGGTTTCTAGCGGGTACCAAGAGACCCAGTACTTC.

This clone has just one count. The chain links TRBV7-8 to TRBJ2-2; no definite D call. The CDR3 has 16 amino acids. The germline V and J ends were trimmed by 0 bases and 6 bases, with 14 bases remaining between them. CDR1 and CDR2 (germline): SGHVS, FQNEAQ. The CDR3 loop reads CASSLAVSWDAGELFF. The DNA of the CDR3 is TGTGCCAGCAGCTTAGCAGTCTCTTGGGATGCCGGGGAGCTGTTTTTT.

The J gene is TRBJ2-3, the V gene TRBV2; 7 bases agree with TRBD2. Germline lookup yields CDR1 SNHLY and CDR2 FYNNEI. This CDR3 region has 15 residues. Trimming removed 8 bases from V and 8 bases from J; junction bases left unmatched: 16. The DNA of the CDR3 is TGTGCCAGCGACCTTCAAGCGGGGACCGTGGGTACGCAGTATTTT. It codes for CASDLQAGTVGTQYF.

The chain has TRBV10-2 and TRBJ1-5, with D possibly being TRBD1 (5 bases). The V gene's germline CDR1 is WSHSY and CDR2 SAAADI. V lost 3 bases and J 7 bases, leaving 10 bases between the germline ends. The CDR3 runs 13 residues. The CDR3 protein is CASSEGVRQPQHF. In nucleotides, the CDR3 is TGCGCCAGCAGTGAAGGGGTCAGGCAGCCCCAGCATTTT.

V is TRBV6-5 and J is TRBJ2-7; no firm D call. This CDR3 has 11 residues. Germline CDR1 reads MNHEY; CDR2 reads SVGAGI. The germline V and J ends were trimmed by 4 bases and 5 bases, with 6 bases remaining between them. The CDR3 loop is CASSWSNEQYF. The CDR3 nucleotides read TGTGCCAGCAGTTGGTCTAACGAGCAGTACTTC.

The chain joins TRBV5-1 to TRBJ2-1, with 9 bases that match TRBD2. CDR3 length equals 15 residues. Germline CDR1 reads SGHRS; CDR2 reads YFSETQ. V lost 4 bases, J lost 5 bases, and 7 bases stayed unmatched. DNA of the CDR3: TGCGCCAGCAGCGGGATAGCGGGGGTCCACAATGAGCAGTTCTTC. The encoded protein is CASSGIAGVHNEQFF.

The rearrangement uses TRBV28 and TRBJ1-1, with D hard to call. The V end was cut by 3 bases, the J end by 3 bases, with 11 bases between. CDR1 is MDHEN and CDR2 is SYDVKM in the germline V gene. The CDR3 totals 14 residues. The CDR3 DNA follows: TGTGCCAGCAGTTTCCCCGGGAAAGACACTGAAGCTTTCTTT. It codes for CASSFPGKDTEAFF.

J is TRBJ2-7 and V is TRBV20-1; D unresolved. The ends were cut back, 6 bases at V and 3 bases at J, with 6 bases in the middle. CDR3 length: 10 residues. The germline V gene has CDR1 DFQATT and CDR2 SNEGSKA (reference sequence). The CDR3: CSAHNYEQYF. The CDR3, as DNA: TGCAGTGCGCATAACTACGAGCAGTACTTC.

This clone came up a few times. DNA of the CDR3: TGTGCCAGCAGCCAGTACTACGAGCAGTACTTC. Amino acids: CASSQYYEQYF. The V call is TRBV12-1, the J call TRBJ2-7; TRBD1 was called by the table and not checked on the DNA. TRBV12-1 is labeled a pseudogene. The CDR3 loop spans 11 amino acids.

J is TRBJ2-6 and V is TRBV7-9; TRBD1 is a possible D gene (5 bases). CDR1 and CDR2 (germline): SEHNR, FQNEAQ (reference sequence). Trimming shortened V by 1 base and J by 2 bases, and 9 bases separated the two germline ends. CDR3 length: 16 amino acids. CDR3 amino acids: CASSLGQGTGANVLTF. The CDR3 region has the DNA TGTGCCAGCAGCTTAGGTCAGGGAACTGGGGCCAACGTCCTGACTTTC.

This clone has a count of ten or more. The rearrangement uses TRBV7-2 and TRBJ1-6; D remains ambiguous. From germline, CDR1 is SGHTA and CDR2 FQGNSA. This CDR3 region has 17 residues. V was trimmed by 2 bases and J by 10 bases, leaving 21 bases between them. The CDR3 is CASSLTGSILAGSPLHF. For the CDR3, the DNA is TGTGCCAGCAGCTTAACGGGTAGTATACTGGCGGGATCACCCCTCCACTTT.